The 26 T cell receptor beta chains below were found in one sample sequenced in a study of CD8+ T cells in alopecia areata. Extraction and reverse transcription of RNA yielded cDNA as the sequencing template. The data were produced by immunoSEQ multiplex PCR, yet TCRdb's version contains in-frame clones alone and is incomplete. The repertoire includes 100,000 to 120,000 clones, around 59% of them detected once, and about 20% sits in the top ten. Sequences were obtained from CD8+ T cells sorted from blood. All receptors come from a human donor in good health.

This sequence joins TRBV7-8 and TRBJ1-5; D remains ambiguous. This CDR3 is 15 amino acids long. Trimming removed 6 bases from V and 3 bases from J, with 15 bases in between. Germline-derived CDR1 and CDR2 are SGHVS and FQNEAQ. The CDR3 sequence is CASSLLGAINQPQHF. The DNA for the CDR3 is TGTGCCAGCAGTTTATTGGGAGCCATCAATCAGCCCCAGCATTTT.

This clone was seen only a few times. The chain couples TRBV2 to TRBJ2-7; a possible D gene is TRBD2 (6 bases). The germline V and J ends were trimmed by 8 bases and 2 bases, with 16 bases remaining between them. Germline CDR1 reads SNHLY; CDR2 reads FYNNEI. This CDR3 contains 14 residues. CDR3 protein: CASAFVGGAYEQYF. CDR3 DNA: TGTGCCAGCGCCTTCGTGGGGGGAGCCTACGAGCAGTACTTC. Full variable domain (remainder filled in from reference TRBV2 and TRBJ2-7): EPEVTQTPSHQVTQMGQEVILRCVPISNHLYFYWYRQILGQKVEFLVSFYNNEISEKSEIFDDQFSVERPDGSNFTLKIRSTKLEDSAMYFCASAFVGGAYEQYFGPGTRLTVT.

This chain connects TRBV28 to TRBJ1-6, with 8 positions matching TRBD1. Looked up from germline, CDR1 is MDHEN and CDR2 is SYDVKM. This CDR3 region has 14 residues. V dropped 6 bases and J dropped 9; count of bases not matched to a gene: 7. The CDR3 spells CASSPGQEASPLHF. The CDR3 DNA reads TGTGCCAGCAGCCCGGGACAGGAAGCTTCACCCCTCCACTTT.

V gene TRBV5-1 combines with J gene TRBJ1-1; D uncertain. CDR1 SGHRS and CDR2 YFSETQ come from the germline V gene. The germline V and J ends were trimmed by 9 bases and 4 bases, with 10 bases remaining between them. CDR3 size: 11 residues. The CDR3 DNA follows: TGCGCCACCGGGGAGGGCACTGAAGCTTTCTTT. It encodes CATGEGTEAFF.

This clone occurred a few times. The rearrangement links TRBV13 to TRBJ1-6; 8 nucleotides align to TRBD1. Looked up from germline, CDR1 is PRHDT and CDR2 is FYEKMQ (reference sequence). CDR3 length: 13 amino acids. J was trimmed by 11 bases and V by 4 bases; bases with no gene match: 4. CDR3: CASSSGQGPPLHF. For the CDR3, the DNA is TGTGCCAGCAGCTCAGGACAGGGACCACCCCTCCACTTT.

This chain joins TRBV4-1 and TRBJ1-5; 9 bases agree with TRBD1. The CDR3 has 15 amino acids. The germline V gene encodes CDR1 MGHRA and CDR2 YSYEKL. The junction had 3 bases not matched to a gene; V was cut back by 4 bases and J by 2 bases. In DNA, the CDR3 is TGCGCCAGCAGCCCGAGACAGGGGGGCAATCAGCCCCAGCATTTT. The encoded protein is CASSPRQGGNQPQHF.

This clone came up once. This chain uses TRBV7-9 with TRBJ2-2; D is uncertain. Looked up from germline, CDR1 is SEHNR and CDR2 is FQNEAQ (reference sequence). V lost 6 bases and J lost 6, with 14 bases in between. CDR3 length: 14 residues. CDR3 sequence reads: CASRPASWAGELFF. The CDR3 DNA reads TGTGCCAGCAGGCCGGCATCGTGGGCCGGGGAGCTGTTTTTT.

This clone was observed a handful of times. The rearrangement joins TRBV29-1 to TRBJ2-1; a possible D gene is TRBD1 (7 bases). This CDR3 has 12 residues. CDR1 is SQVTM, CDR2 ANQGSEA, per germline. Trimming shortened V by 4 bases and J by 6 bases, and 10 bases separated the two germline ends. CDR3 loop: CSVAQGGNEQFF. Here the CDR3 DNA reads TGCAGCGTTGCCCAGGGGGGCAATGAGCAGTTCTTC.

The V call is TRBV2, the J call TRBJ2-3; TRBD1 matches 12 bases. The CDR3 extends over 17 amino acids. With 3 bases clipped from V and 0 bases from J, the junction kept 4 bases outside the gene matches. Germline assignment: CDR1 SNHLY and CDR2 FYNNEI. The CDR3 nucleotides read TGTGCCAGCAGTGAGGTGGGACAGGGGGCAAGCACAGATACGCAGTATTTT. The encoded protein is CASSEVGQGASTDTQYF.

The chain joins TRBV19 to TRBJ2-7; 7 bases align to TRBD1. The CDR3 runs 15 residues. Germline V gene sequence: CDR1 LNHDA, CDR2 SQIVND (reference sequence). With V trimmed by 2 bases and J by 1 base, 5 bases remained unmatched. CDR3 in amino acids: CASSITGDRSYEQYF. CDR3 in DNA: TGTGCCAGTAGTATAACAGGGGACCGTTCCTACGAGCAGTACTTC.

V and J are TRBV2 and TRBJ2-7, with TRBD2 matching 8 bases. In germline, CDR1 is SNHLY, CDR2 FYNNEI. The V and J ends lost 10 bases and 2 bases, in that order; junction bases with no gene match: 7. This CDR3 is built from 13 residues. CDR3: CATREGFPYEQYF. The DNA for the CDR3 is TGTGCCACCCGGGAGGGTTTCCCCTACGAGCAGTACTTC. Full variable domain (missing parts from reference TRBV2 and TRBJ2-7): EPEVTQTPSHQVTQMGQEVILRCVPISNHLYFYWYRQILGQKVEFLVSFYNNEISEKSEIFDDQFSVERPDGSNFTLKIRSTKLEDSAMYFCATREGFPYEQYFGPGTRLTVT.

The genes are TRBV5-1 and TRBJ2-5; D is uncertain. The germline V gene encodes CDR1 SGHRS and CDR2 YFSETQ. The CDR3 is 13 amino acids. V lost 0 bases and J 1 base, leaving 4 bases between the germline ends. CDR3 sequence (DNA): TGCGCCAGCAGCTTGGAGGTCCAAGAGACCCAGTACTTC. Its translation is CASSLEVQETQYF. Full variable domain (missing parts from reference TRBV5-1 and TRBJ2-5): KAGVTQTPRYLIKTRGQQVTLSCSPISGHRSVSWYQQTPGQGLQFLFEYFSETQRNKGNFPGRFSGRQFSNSRSEMNVSTLELGDSALYLCASSLEVQETQYFGPGTRLLVL.

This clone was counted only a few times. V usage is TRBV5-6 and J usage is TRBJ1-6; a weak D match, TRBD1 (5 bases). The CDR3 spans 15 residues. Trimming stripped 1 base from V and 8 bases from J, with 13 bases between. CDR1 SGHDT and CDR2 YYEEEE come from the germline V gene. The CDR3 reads CASSLFPGGYSPLHF. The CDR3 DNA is TGTGCCAGCAGCTTGTTCCCGGGGGGTTATTCACCCCTCCACTTT.

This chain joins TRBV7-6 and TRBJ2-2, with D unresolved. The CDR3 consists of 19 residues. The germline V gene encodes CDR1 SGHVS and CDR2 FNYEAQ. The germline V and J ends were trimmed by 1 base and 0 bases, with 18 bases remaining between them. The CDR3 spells CASSLVRRATFPNTGELFF. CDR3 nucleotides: TGTGCCAGCAGCTTAGTCCGGAGAGCTACCTTCCCGAACACCGGGGAGCTGTTTTTT.

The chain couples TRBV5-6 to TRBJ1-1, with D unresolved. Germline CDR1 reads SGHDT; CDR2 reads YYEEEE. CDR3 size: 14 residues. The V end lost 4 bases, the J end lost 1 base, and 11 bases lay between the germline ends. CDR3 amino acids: CASSPPFSNTEAFF. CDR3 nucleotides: TGTGCCAGCAGCCCCCCCTTTTCGAACACTGAAGCTTTCTTT. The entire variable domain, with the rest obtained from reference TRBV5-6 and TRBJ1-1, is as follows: DAGVTQSPTHLIKTRGQQVTLRCSPKSGHDTVSWYQQALGQGPQFIFQYYEEEERQRGNFPDRFSGHQFPNYSSELNVNALLLGDSALYLCASSPPFSNTEAFFGQGTRLTVV.

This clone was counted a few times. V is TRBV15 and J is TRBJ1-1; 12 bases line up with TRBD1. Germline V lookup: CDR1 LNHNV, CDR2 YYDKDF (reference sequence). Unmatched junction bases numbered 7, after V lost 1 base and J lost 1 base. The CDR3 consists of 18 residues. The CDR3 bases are TGTGCCACCAGCAGAGGTAGGGACAGGGGGCGGAAGAACACTGAAGCTTTCTTT. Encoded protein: CATSRGRDRGRKNTEAFF.

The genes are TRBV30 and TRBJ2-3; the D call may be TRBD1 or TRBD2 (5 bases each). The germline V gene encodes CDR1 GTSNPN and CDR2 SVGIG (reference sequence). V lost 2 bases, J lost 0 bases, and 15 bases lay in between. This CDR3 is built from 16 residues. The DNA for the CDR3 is TGTGCCTGGAGTTCGGGGACGGCCTCTAGCACAGATACGCAGTATTTT. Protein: CAWSSGTASSTDTQYF.

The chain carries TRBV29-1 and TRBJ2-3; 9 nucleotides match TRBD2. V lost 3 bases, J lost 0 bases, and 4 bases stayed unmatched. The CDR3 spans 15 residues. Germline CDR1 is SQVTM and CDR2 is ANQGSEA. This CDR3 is CSVERLAASTDTQYF. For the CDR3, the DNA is TGCAGCGTTGAGCGACTAGCGGCCAGCACAGATACGCAGTATTTT.

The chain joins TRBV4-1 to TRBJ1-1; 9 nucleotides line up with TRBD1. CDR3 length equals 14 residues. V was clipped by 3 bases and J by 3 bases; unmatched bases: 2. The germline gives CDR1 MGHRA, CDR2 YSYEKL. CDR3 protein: CASSHWTGDTEAFF. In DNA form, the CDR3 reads TGCGCCAGCAGCCACTGGACAGGGGACACTGAAGCTTTCTTT.

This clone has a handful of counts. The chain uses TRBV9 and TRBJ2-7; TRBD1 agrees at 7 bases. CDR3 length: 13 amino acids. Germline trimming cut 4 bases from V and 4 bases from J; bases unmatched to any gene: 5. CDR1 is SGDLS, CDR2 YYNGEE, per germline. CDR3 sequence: CASSPTGTYEQYF. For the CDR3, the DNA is TGTGCCAGCAGCCCGACAGGGACGTACGAGCAGTACTTC.

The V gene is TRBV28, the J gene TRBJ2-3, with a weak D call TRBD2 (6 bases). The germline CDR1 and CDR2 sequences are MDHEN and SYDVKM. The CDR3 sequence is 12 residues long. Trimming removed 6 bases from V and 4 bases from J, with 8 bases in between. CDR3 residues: CASRGEADTQYF. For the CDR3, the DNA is TGTGCCAGCAGAGGGGAGGCAGATACGCAGTATTTT.

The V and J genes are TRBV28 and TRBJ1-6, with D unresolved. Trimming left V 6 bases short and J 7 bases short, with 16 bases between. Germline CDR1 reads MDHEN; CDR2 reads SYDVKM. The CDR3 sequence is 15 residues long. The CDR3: CASRLAAVDNSPLHF. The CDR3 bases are TGTGCCAGCAGACTAGCAGCGGTGGACAATTCACCCCTCCACTTT.

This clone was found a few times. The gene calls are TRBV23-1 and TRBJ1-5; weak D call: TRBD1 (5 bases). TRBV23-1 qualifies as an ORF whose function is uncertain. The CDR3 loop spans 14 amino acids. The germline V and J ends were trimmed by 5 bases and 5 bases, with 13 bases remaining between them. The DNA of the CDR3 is TGCGCCAGCAGTAGGGGCAGGGAATATCAGCCCCAGCATTTT. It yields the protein CASSRGREYQPQHF.

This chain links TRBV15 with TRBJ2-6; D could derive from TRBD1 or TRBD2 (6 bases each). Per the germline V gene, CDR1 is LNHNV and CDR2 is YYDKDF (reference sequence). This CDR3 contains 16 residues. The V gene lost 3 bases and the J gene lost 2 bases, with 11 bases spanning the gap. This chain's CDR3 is CATSSAEGAGANVLTF. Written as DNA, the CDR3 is TGTGCCACCAGCAGTGCGGAGGGGGCTGGGGCCAACGTCCTGACTTTC.

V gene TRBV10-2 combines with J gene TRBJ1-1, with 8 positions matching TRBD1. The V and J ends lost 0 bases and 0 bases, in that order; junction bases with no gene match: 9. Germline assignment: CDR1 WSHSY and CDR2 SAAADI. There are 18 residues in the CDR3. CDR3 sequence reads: CASSESLGTGALNTEAFF. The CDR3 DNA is TGCGCCAGCAGTGAGTCGCTCGGGACAGGCGCACTGAACACTGAAGCTTTCTTT.

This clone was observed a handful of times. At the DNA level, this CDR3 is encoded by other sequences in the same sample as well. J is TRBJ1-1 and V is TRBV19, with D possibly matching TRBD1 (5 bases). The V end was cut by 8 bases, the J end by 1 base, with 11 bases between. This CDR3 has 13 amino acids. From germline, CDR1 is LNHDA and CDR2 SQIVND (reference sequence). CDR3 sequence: CASGAWGNTEAFF. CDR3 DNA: TGTGCCAGTGGGGCTTGGGGGAACACTGAAGCTTTCTTT.